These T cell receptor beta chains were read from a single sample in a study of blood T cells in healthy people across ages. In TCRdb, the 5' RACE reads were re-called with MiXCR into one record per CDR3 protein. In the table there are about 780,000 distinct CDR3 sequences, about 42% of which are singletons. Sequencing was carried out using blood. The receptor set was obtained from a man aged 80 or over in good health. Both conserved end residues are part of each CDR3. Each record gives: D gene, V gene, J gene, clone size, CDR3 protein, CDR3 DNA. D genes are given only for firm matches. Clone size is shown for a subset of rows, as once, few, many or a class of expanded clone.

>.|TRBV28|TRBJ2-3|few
CASSLIGGNTDTQYF
TGTGCCAGCAGTTTAATCGGTGGGAACACAGATACGCAGTATTTT
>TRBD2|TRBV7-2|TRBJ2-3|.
CVSSGQTSGSSDTQYF
TGTGTCAGCAGCGGTCAGACTAGCGGGTCATCAGATACGCAGTATTTT
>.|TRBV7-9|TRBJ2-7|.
CASSLVTGIGAYEQYF
TGTGCCAGCAGCTTAGTAACAGGGATCGGGGCCTACGAGCAGTACTTC
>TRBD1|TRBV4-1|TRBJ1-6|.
CASSKGQGSSPPHF
TGCGCCAGCAGCAAGGGACAGGGGAGTTCACCCCCCCACTTT
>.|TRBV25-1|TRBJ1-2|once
CASSEFGPSYADGYTF
TGTGCCAGCAGTGAATTCGGACCGTCCTATGCTGATGGCTACACCTTC
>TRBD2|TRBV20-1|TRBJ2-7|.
CSARVASGKSSYNEQYF
TGCAGTGCTAGAGTCGCTAGCGGAAAGAGCTCCTACAATGAGCAGTACTTC
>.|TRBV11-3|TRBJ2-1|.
CASIAQAGAPYNEQFF
TGTGCCAGCATAGCGCAGGCGGGGGCCCCCTACAATGAGCAGTTCTTC
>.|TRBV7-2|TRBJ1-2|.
CASSLEAGDNYGYTF
TGTGCCAGCAGCTTAGAGGCAGGGGATAACTATGGCTACACCTTC
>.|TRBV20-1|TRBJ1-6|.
CSARQGVGSPLHF
TGCAGTGCTAGACAGGGAGTCGGTTCACCCCTCCACTTT
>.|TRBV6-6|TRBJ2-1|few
CASSYSNLGAPYEQFF
TGTGCCAGCAGTTACTCGAACCTCGGGGCCCCATATGAGCAGTTCTTC
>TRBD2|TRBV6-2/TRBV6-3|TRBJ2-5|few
CARGLPTGTQYF
TGTGCCAGGGGACTACCAACTGGGACCCAGTACTTC
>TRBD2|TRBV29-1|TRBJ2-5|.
CSVEVLAGGETQYF
TGCAGCGTTGAAGTACTAGCGGGAGGAGAGACCCAGTACTTC
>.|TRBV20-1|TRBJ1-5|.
CSARGQRKNQPQHF
TGCAGTGCTAGGGGGCAACGGAAAAATCAGCCCCAGCATTTT
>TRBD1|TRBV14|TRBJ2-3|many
CASSHGTGGRTDTQYF
TGTGCCAGCAGCCATGGGACAGGGGGCCGCACAGATACGCAGTATTTT
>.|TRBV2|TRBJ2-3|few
CASRDITNTQYF
TGTGCCAGCAGGGACATTACCAATACGCAGTATTTT
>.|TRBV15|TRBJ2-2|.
CATSARQAGELFF
TGTGCCACCAGCGCACGACAGGCCGGGGAGCTGTTTTTT
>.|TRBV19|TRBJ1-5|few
CASSSPGGRGTQPQHF
TGTGCCAGTAGCTCTCCCGGGGGGAGGGGGACGCAGCCCCAGCATTTT
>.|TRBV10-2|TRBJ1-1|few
CATDPGRDTEAFF
TGCGCCACCGACCCGGGGCGGGACACTGAAGCTTTCTTT
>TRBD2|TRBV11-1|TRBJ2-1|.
CASSLRTSGGIDEQFF
TGTGCCAGCAGCTTGCGGACTAGCGGTGGGATCGATGAGCAGTTCTTC
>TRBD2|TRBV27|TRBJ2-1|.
CASSQGLAGAREQFF
TGTGCCAGCTCCCAGGGACTAGCGGGAGCAAGGGAGCAGTTCTTC
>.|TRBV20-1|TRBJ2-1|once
CSAPGPRFDNEQFF
TGCAGTGCTCCTGGGCCTAGATTCGACAATGAGCAGTTCTTC
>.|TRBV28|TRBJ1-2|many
CASSLIGNGYTF
TGTGCCAGCAGTTTAATTGGAAATGGCTACACCTTC
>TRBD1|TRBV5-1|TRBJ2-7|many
CASSLGGQGAYEQYF
TGCGCCAGCAGCTTGGGGGGACAGGGCGCCTACGAGCAGTACTTC
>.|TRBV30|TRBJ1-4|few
CAWSSPEWGREKLFF
TGTGCCTGGAGTTCCCCCGAGTGGGGGAGGGAAAAACTGTTTTTT
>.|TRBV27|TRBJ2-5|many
CASSFSQYF
TGTGCCAGCAGTTTCTCGCAGTACTTC
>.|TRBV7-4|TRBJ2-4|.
CASSLKDEQLAKNIQYF
TGTGCCAGCAGCCTGAAGGACGAGCAGCTAGCCAAAAACATTCAGTACTTC
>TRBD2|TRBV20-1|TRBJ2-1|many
CSVGRETDEQFF
TGCAGTGTCGGGCGGGAGACCGATGAGCAGTTCTTC
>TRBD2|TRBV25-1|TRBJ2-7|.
CASSVAGAYEQYF
TGTGCCAGCAGTGTAGCGGGAGCCTACGAGCAGTACTTC
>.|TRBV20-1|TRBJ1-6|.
CSAVVGNSPLHF
TGCAGTGCCGTGGTCGGGAATTCACCCCTCCACTTT
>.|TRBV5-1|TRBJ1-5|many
CASSLQGGSNQPQHF
TGTGCCAGCAGTTTACAGGGAGGGAGCAATCAGCCCCAGCATTTT
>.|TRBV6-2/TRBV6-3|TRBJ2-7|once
CASSRTVRTYNEQYF
TGTGCCAGCAGTCGGACGGTAAGGACGTATAATGAGCAGTACTTC
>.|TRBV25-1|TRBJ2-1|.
CAGSEPNNEQFF
TGTGCCGGCAGTGAACCTAACAATGAGCAGTTCTTC
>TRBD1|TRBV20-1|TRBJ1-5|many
CSAPGTGPNQPQHF
TGCAGTGCTCCCGGGACAGGGCCAAATCAGCCCCAGCATTTT
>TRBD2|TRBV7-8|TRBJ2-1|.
CASSLGNGLAGGLRYNEQFF
TGTGCCAGCAGCTTAGGGAACGGACTAGCGGGAGGTTTGCGGTACAATGAGCAGTTCTTC
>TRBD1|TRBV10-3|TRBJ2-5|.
CAIRVGTDQETQYF
TGTGCCATCAGAGTCGGGACAGACCAAGAGACCCAGTACTTC
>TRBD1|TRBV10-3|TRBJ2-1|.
CAIRGQGAVNEQFF
TGTGCCATCAGAGGACAGGGGGCTGTAAATGAGCAGTTCTTC
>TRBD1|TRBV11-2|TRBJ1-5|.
CASSLGIGTGAYEPQHF
TGTGCCAGCAGCTTAGGAATCGGGACAGGGGCTTACGAGCCCCAGCATTTT
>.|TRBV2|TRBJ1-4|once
CAGRETGEEKLFF
TGTGCCGGAAGGGAGACCGGAGAGGAAAAACTGTTTTTT
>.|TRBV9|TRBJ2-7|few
CASSVGGSLYEQYF
TGTGCCAGCAGCGTAGGGGGGAGCCTCTACGAGCAGTACTTC
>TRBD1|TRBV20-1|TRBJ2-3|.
CSAGTTGGPTDTQYF
TGCAGTGCTGGAACTACAGGGGGCCCCACAGATACGCAGTATTTT
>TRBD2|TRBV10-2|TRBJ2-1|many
CASGPGLAGRMNEQFF
TGCGCCAGCGGACCGGGACTAGCGGGAAGAATGAATGAGCAGTTCTTC
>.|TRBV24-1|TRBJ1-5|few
CATSRDNVNQPQHF
TGTGCCACCAGTAGGGACAACGTCAATCAGCCCCAGCATTTT
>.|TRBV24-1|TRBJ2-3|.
CATSAAGGGTDTQYF
TGTGCCACCAGTGCCGCCGGCGGGGGCACGGATACGCAGTATTTT
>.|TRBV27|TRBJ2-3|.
CASSARGTDTQYF
TGTGCCAGCAGTGCCAGGGGCACAGATACGCAGTATTTT
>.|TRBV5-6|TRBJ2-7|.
CASSGIDRYEQYF
TGTGCCAGCAGCGGGATCGACAGGTACGAGCAGTACTTC
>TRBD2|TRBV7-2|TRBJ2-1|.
CASSFGLAGYNEQFF
TGTGCCAGCAGCTTCGGACTAGCGGGATACAATGAGCAGTTCTTC
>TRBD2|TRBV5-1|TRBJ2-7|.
CASSLGDYYYEQYF
TGCGCCAGCAGCTTGGGGGACTACTACTACGAGCAGTACTTC
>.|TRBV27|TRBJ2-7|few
CASSPGLNEQYF
TGTGCCAGCAGTCCAGGCCTGAATGAGCAGTACTTC
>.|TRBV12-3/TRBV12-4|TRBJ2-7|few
CASSLGLDGEQYF
TGTGCCAGCAGCCTCGGACTTGATGGAGAGCAGTACTTC
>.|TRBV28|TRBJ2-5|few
CASGPRGVRETQYF
TGTGCCAGTGGACCGCGCGGCGTACGGGAGACCCAGTACTTC
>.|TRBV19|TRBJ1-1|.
CASSLIPGTAKGEAFF
TGTGCCAGTAGTCTCATCCCCGGGACGGCGAAGGGTGAAGCTTTCTTT
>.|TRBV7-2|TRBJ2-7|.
CASSLALIGGQAAGEQYF
TGTGCCAGCAGCTTAGCCCTAATTGGCGGACAGGCGGCGGGGGAGCAGTACTTC
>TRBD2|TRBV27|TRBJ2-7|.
CASGLGLAGGPREQYF
TGTGCCAGCGGACTAGGACTAGCGGGAGGGCCGCGTGAGCAGTACTTC
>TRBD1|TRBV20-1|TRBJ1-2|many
CSARAKGQGAIYGYTF
TGCAGTGCTAGAGCTAAGGGACAGGGGGCGATCTATGGCTACACCTTC
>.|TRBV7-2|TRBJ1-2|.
CASSADRSDGYTF
TGTGCCAGCAGCGCCGACAGGTCGGATGGCTACACCTTC
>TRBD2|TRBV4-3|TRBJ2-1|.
CASSLLAGENEQFF
TGCGCCAGCAGCCTACTAGCGGGAGAAAATGAGCAGTTCTTC